This is a list of T cell receptor beta chains from one sample in a study of T cells after yellow fever vaccination. Using its own MiXCR run on the 5' RACE reads, TCRdb lists one record per CDR3 protein. The table lists about 630,000 distinct CDR3 sequences, roughly an eighth of them singletons. The material sequenced was PBMCs, taken on the day of the yellow fever booster vaccination. Receptors were obtained from a man aged 30-40 years who received the YFV17D yellow fever vaccine. CDR3s include the opening cysteine and the closing phenylalanine or tryptophan. The D gene is left open where the match is weak. Clone size, where shown, is once, few, many, or a class for clones that have expanded.

>TRBD2|TRBV2|few|TRBJ2-7
CASTLGLGYEQYF
TGTGCCAGCACCCTCGGACTAGGGTACGAGCAGTACTTC
>-|TRBV5-1|many|TRBJ2-7
CASSSSTSYEQYF
TGCGCCAGCAGCTCGTCCACCTCCTACGAGCAGTACTTC
>TRBD1|TRBV20-1|few|TRBJ1-1
CSANGSPGQGRVSTEAFF
TGCAGTGCCAACGGTAGTCCCGGACAGGGAAGGGTGAGCACTGAAGCTTTCTTT
>-|TRBV5-1|few|TRBJ2-7
CASSLEGWSEQYF
TGCGCCAGCAGCTTGGAGGGGTGGAGCGAGCAGTACTTC
>-|TRBV4-2|-|TRBJ1-2
CASSQDFGAGYTF
TGTGCCAGCAGCCAAGATTTTGGGGCTGGCTACACCTTC
>-|TRBV5-1|-|TRBJ1-2
CASSMASGNYGYTF
TGCGCCAGCAGCATGGCCTCAGGGAACTATGGCTACACCTTC
>-|TRBV5-1|many|TRBJ2-5
CASSLIPQETQYF
TGCGCCAGCAGCTTGATACCCCAAGAGACCCAGTACTTC
>-|TRBV5-5|-|TRBJ2-3
CASSYLAIADTQYF
TGTGCCAGCAGCTATTTAGCGATCGCAGATACGCAGTATTTT
>-|TRBV27|few|TRBJ2-7
CASSLYGEAYEQYF
TGTGCCAGCAGTCTCTACGGGGAGGCCTACGAGCAGTACTTC
>-|TRBV7-2|-|TRBJ2-1
CASSFPGEQFF
TGTGCCAGCAGCTTCCCGGGAGAGCAGTTCTTC
>-|TRBV5-1|few|TRBJ2-7
CASTRGAQYEQYF
TGCGCCAGCACCCGGGGGGCGCAATACGAGCAGTACTTC
>TRBD2|TRBV7-3|-|TRBJ2-1
CASRLAGGHEQFF
TGTGCCAGCAGGTTAGCGGGAGGGCACGAGCAGTTCTTC
>TRBD1|TRBV25-1|few|TRBJ2-7
CASRGQGKYEQYF
TGTGCCAGTAGGGGACAGGGCAAATACGAGCAGTACTTC
>-|TRBV6-2/TRBV6-3|many|TRBJ2-1
CASSRTQQGEQFF
TGTGCCAGCAGCCGGACCCAACAAGGTGAGCAGTTCTTC
>TRBD1|TRBV7-9|-|TRBJ2-3
CASSLLGTGTDTQYF
TGTGCCAGCAGCTTACTCGGGACAGGCACAGATACGCAGTATTTT
>-|TRBV9|-|TRBJ2-1
CASSPTGTTYNEQFF
TGTGCCAGCAGCCCTACCGGGACAACATACAATGAGCAGTTCTTC
>-|TRBV7-2|-|TRBJ2-5
CASSLSAEETQYF
TGTGCCAGCAGCTTAAGTGCGGAAGAGACCCAGTACTTC
>-|TRBV5-1|few|TRBJ2-1
CASSPTLGGVNEQFF
TGCGCCAGCAGCCCCACCTTAGGGGGGGTCAATGAGCAGTTCTTC
>-|TRBV5-1|few|TRBJ2-7
CASSLAQGAHEQYF
TGCGCCAGCAGCTTGGCGCAGGGAGCCCACGAGCAGTACTTC
>TRBD2|TRBV4-3|-|TRBJ2-1
CASSQVGLAGRGEQFF
TGCGCCAGCAGCCAAGTGGGACTAGCGGGGCGTGGTGAGCAGTTCTTC
>TRBD2|TRBV7-9|-|TRBJ2-1
CASSRGTSGSYYNEQFF
TGTGCCAGCAGCCGAGGGACTAGCGGGAGTTACTACAATGAGCAGTTCTTC
>-|TRBV7-6|-|TRBJ2-7
CASSLGTGAANFHEQYF
TGTGCCAGCAGCTTAGGCACGGGTGCGGCAAACTTTCACGAGCAGTACTTC
>-|TRBV6-2/TRBV6-3|few|TRBJ1-1
CASSYSTGLLATEAFF
TGTGCCAGCAGTTACTCGACGGGGCTACTGGCCACTGAAGCTTTCTTT
>-|TRBV20-1|-|TRBJ2-7
CSARGGIGGSGNEQYF
TGCAGTGCTAGAGGCGGGATCGGAGGGTCGGGGAACGAGCAGTACTTC
>TRBD1|TRBV20-1|-|TRBJ2-7
CSAEAGQGMYEQYF
TGCAGTGCTGAGGCCGGACAGGGGATGTACGAGCAGTACTTC
>-|TRBV30|once|TRBJ2-1
CAWSQQVDNEQFF
TGTGCCTGGAGTCAGCAGGTGGACAATGAGCAGTTCTTC
>-|TRBV30|few|TRBJ2-3
CAWATQGITDTQYF
TGTGCCTGGGCGACCCAGGGAATTACAGATACGCAGTATTTT
>-|TRBV7-2|-|TRBJ2-2
CASNPGRHTGELFF
TGTGCCAGCAACCCCGGTCGGCACACCGGGGAGCTGTTTTTT
>-|TRBV19|few|TRBJ2-2
CASSRWTDTGELFF
TGTGCCAGTAGTAGGTGGACAGACACCGGGGAGCTGTTTTTT
>TRBD1|TRBV30|-|TRBJ2-1
CAWSDPRTGSYNEQFF
TGTGCCTGGAGTGACCCCCGGACAGGCTCCTACAATGAGCAGTTCTTC
>-|TRBV6-5|-|TRBJ2-5
CASSYSMQVDETQYF
TGTGCCAGCAGTTACTCGATGCAGGTCGATGAGACCCAGTACTTC
>TRBD2|TRBV29-1|-|TRBJ2-1
CSVTRGAGGKNEQFF
TGCAGCGTTACCAGGGGAGCGGGAGGGAAAAATGAGCAGTTCTTC
>-|TRBV7-9|few|TRBJ2-2
CASSLGGAQDTGELFF
TGTGCCAGCAGCCTAGGGGGGGCGCAGGACACCGGGGAGCTGTTTTTT
>-|TRBV9|-|TRBJ2-7
CASSPKASYEQYF
TGTGCCAGCAGCCCCAAGGCCAGCTACGAGCAGTACTTC
>-|TRBV6-2/TRBV6-3|-|TRBJ2-1
CASSWGTGGEQFF
TGTGCCAGCAGCTGGGGGACCGGAGGAGAGCAGTTCTTC
>TRBD1|TRBV9|-|TRBJ2-7
CASSKNRDRAPYEQYF
TGTGCCAGCAGTAAAAACCGGGACAGGGCTCCCTACGAGCAGTACTTC
>TRBD2|TRBV6-5|few|TRBJ2-3
CASSYQPGLAVDTQYF
TGTGCCAGCAGTTACCAGCCGGGACTAGCGGTAGATACGCAGTATTTT
>-|TRBV7-8|many|TRBJ2-7
CASSTSGTSYEQYF
TGTGCCAGCAGCACTTCCGGGACCTCCTACGAGCAGTACTTC
>TRBD2|TRBV3-1|-|TRBJ2-5
CASSQDSRTSGSVETQYF
TGTGCCAGCAGCCAAGATTCCCGGACTAGCGGGAGTGTGGAGACCCAGTACTTC
>TRBD2|TRBV5-6|-|TRBJ2-1
CASSQGTSGRVGEQFF
TGTGCCAGCAGCCAAGGGACTAGCGGGAGGGTTGGTGAGCAGTTCTTC
>TRBD2|TRBV5-1|few|TRBJ2-1
CASSLLILAGGNNEQFF
TGCGCCAGCAGCTTACTAATTTTAGCGGGAGGGAACAATGAGCAGTTCTTC
>-|TRBV18|-|TRBJ1-2
CASSPPMRGGYTF
TGTGCCAGCTCTCCCCCGATGAGGGGTGGCTACACCTTC
>-|TRBV20-1|-|TRBJ2-7
CSARDIDEGIYEQYF
TGCAGTGCTAGAGATATTGACGAGGGAATCTACGAGCAGTACTTC
>TRBD2|TRBV12-3/TRBV12-4|-|TRBJ2-1
CASRGGRAYNEQFF
TGTGCCAGCAGGGGCGGGAGAGCCTACAATGAGCAGTTCTTC